These 30 T cell receptor beta chains came from one sample sequenced in a study of early T cells in non-severe SARS-CoV-2 infection. MiXCR, run by TCRdb on the 5' RACE reads, gives a single entry per CDR3 protein. The sample includes tens of thousands of distinct CDR3 sequences, about 9.4% seen only once; the top ten take around 8%. Sequencing used whole blood, obtained at baseline. Receptor source: an adult who was a healthcare worker with PCR-confirmed SARS-CoV-2 infection or an uninfected control (not recorded which).

This clonotype came up many times. The chain is built from TRBV10-1 and TRBJ2-3; TRBD2 is a possible D gene (6 bases). CDR1 and CDR2 (germline): WNHNN, SYGVQD (reference sequence). This CDR3 is 18 amino acids long. V was pared by 2 bases and J by 0 bases, with 18 bases between. The CDR3 region is CASSEVPGGGKSTDTQYF. CDR3 in DNA: TGCGCCAGCAGTGAGGTCCCCGGGGGAGGAAAGAGCACAGATACGCAGTATTTT.

This chain uses TRBV7-8 with TRBJ2-4; D not certain. CDR1 and CDR2 from the germline V gene are SGHVS and FQNEAQ. With 5 bases removed from V and 0 bases from J, the gap between germline ends came to 8 bases. The CDR3 covers 14 residues. CDR3 DNA: TGTGCCAGCAGCCCCGAGCTAGCCAAAAACATTCAGTACTTC. Translated: CASSPELAKNIQYF. The entire variable domain, with the rest obtained from reference TRBV7-8 and TRBJ2-4, is as follows: GAGVSQSPRYKVAKRGQDVALRCDPISGHVSLFWYQQALGQGPEFLTYFQNEAQLDKSGLPSDRFFAERPEGSVSTLKIQRTQQEDSAVYLCASSPELAKNIQYFGAGTRLSVL.

This clonotype occurred a few times. The rearrangement joins TRBV27 to TRBJ2-7, with D unclear. V was trimmed by 3 bases and J by 2 bases, leaving 14 bases between them. This CDR3 region has 15 residues. CDR1 is MNHEY and CDR2 is SMNVEV in the germline V gene (reference sequence). The CDR3 reads CASSLGSEGPYEQYF. DNA for the CDR3: TGTGCCAGCAGTTTGGGGTCCGAAGGCCCCTACGAGCAGTACTTC.

The chain uses TRBV13 and TRBJ2-3; D ambiguous. The germline gives CDR1 PRHDT, CDR2 FYEKMQ (reference sequence). This CDR3 comprises 15 residues. V was pared by 5 bases and J by 4 bases, with 16 bases between. The CDR3 spells CASSLRADESDTQYF. The CDR3 bases are TGTGCCAGCAGCCTAAGGGCGGACGAATCAGATACGCAGTATTTT. The variable domain in full, with the rest retrieved from reference TRBV13 and TRBJ2-3, is AAGVIQSPRHLIKEKRETATLKCYPIPRHDTVYWYQQGPGQDPQFLISFYEKMQSDKGSIPDRFSAQQFSDYHSELNMSSLELGDSALYFCASSLRADESDTQYFGPGTRLTVL.

This clonotype was seen more than once but under ten times. The V gene is TRBV12-5, the J gene TRBJ2-3, with 7 nucleotides matching TRBD1. Germline V gene data show CDR1 as LGHNT and CDR2 as FRNRAP. V dropped 6 bases and J dropped 2; count of bases not matched to a gene: 17. This CDR3 is 18 amino acids long. CDR3 in amino acids: CASGLGQKERATTDTQYF. The DNA for the CDR3 is TGTGCTAGTGGGCTGGGACAGAAGGAAAGGGCCACCACAGATACGCAGTATTTT.

This clonotype was detected ten times or more. The chain employs TRBV7-8 and TRBJ1-1; D is uncertain. The V gene's germline CDR1 is SGHVS and CDR2 FQNEAQ. Trimming took off 8 bases at V and 3 bases at J, with 16 bases between the two ends. CDR3 length: 14 residues. Written as DNA, the CDR3 is TGTGCCAGCCGGGTGCTTTCCGCGGACACTGAAGCTTTCTTT. Protein product: CASRVLSADTEAFF.

This clonotype occurred a few times. The V call is TRBV6-6, the J call TRBJ1-3; D gene unclear. The CDR3 spans 14 residues. Between the trimmed V and J ends, which lost 6 bases and 0 bases, there was a span of 9 bases. Germline V gene lookup returns CDR1 MNHNY and CDR2 SVGAGI (reference sequence). This chain's CDR3 is CASRPGFSGNTIYF. The CDR3 nucleotides are TGTGCCAGCAGACCCGGCTTCTCTGGAAACACCATATATTTT.

This clonotype has a handful of counts. The chain employs TRBV7-2 and TRBJ2-7; D gene unclear. CDR3 length equals 13 residues. The ends were cut back, 4 bases at V and 3 bases at J, with 10 bases in the middle. Germline V CDR1 and CDR2: SGHTA, FQGNSA. The CDR3: CASSSKAGYEQYF. CDR3 coding DNA: TGTGCCAGCAGCTCCAAGGCTGGCTACGAGCAGTACTTC.

This clonotype came up a few times. The chain recombines TRBV29-1 with TRBJ2-7; possible D gene TRBD2, 5 bases. Looked up from germline, CDR1 is SQVTM and CDR2 is ANQGSEA. This CDR3 region has 11 residues. The V gene lost 5 bases and the J gene lost 2 bases, with 7 bases spanning the gap. The CDR3 is CSVRDTYEQYF. The CDR3 DNA sequence: TGCAGCGTTCGGGATACCTACGAGCAGTACTTC.

This clonotype was seen ten or more times. The chain links TRBV12-3 or TRBV12-4 to TRBJ2-3, with 8 bases lining up with TRBD2. The CDR3 runs 17 residues. The V gene end was trimmed by 3 bases and the J gene end by 1 base; junction bases not matched to a gene: 9. CDR3 coding DNA: TGTGCCAGCAGTTTGCCCCCTGCGCGGGGGGGCACAGATACGCAGTATTTT. Translation gives CASSLPPARGGTDTQYF.

This clonotype was observed a few times. V gene TRBV5-1 combines with J gene TRBJ1-1, with 7 bases that match TRBD1. Germline CDR1 SGHRS, CDR2 YFSETQ. The CDR3 spans 17 residues. V was clipped by 4 bases and J by 7 bases; unmatched bases: 19. The CDR3 is CASSPLPRQGRGNEAFF. In DNA form, the CDR3 reads TGCGCCAGCAGCCCACTTCCCCGACAGGGACGAGGGAATGAAGCTTTCTTT.

This clonotype has a handful of counts. This chain connects TRBV5-4 to TRBJ1-4; D gene ambiguous. The CDR3 runs to 12 residues. Trimming stripped 4 bases from V and 8 bases from J, with 9 bases between. Germline V gene data show CDR1 as SGHNT and CDR2 as YYREEE (reference sequence). CDR3 sequence (DNA): TGTGCCAGCAGCCCCAGAGGCGAAAAACTGTTTTTT. Amino acid sequence: CASSPRGEKLFF.

The chain combines TRBV10-3 with TRBJ2-3; the match to TRBD2 covers 11 bases. The CDR3 runs 16 residues. CDR1 is ENHRY, CDR2 SYGVKD, per germline. The V gene end was trimmed by 6 bases and the J gene end by 1 base; junction bases not matched to a gene: 6. This chain's CDR3 is CAISPGLAGGTDTQYF. For the CDR3, the DNA is TGTGCCATCAGCCCAGGACTAGCGGGTGGCACAGATACGCAGTATTTT.

This clonotype has a count of ten or more. The chain couples TRBV30 to TRBJ2-6, with a weak D call TRBD2 (5 bases). Germline V lookup: CDR1 GTSNPN, CDR2 SVGIG (reference sequence). Trimming removed 3 bases from V and 0 bases from J, with 12 bases in between. The CDR3 is 16 residues long. CDR3 coding DNA: TGTGCCTGGAGCCGTCTAGCCTTCTCTGGGGCCAACGTCCTGACTTTC. Translated, it gives CAWSRLAFSGANVLTF. Combining the CDR3 with reference TRBV30 and TRBJ2-6 gives the whole variable domain SQTIHQWPATLVQPVGSPLSLECTVEGTSNPNLYWYRQAAGRGLQLLFYSVGIGQISSEVPQNLSASRPQDRQFILSSKKLLLSDSGFYLCAWSRLAFSGANVLTFGAGSRLTVL.

This clonotype was found many times. The rearrangement links TRBV2 to TRBJ1-1; a possible D gene is TRBD1 (5 bases). CDR1 is SNHLY and CDR2 is FYNNEI in the germline V gene. The CDR3 totals 13 residues. Trimming stripped 8 bases from V and 0 bases from J, with 10 bases between. This chain's CDR3 is CASGRGLNTEAFF. The CDR3 nucleotides read TGTGCCAGCGGAAGGGGATTGAACACTGAAGCTTTCTTT.

The rearrangement uses TRBV12-3 or TRBV12-4 and TRBJ2-7; D is perhaps TRBD1 (5 bases). The V and J ends lost 5 bases and 0 bases respectively, with 11 bases between them. This CDR3 spans 14 amino acids. This CDR3 reads CASSPTGFSYEQYF. DNA for the CDR3: TGTGCCAGCAGTCCCACAGGATTCTCCTACGAGCAGTACTTC.

In its sample, this clonotype was seen many times. The rearrangement uses TRBV27 and TRBJ2-1; D is unresolved. The CDR3 covers 16 residues. V gave up 4 bases and J gave up 3 bases, with 16 bases separating them. Germline CDR1 MNHEY, CDR2 SMNVEV (reference sequence). For the CDR3, the DNA is TGTGCCAGCAGTTCAACTCGCCTACCCCTCTACAATGAGCAGTTCTTC. Translating it yields CASSSTRLPLYNEQFF.

The rearrangement joins TRBV5-1 to TRBJ2-3, with D perhaps given as TRBD1 or TRBD2 (6 bases each). Trimming stripped 1 base from V and 0 bases from J, with 9 bases between. The CDR3 totals 15 residues. Per germline, CDR1 SGHRS and CDR2 YFSETQ. DNA of the CDR3: TGCGCCAGCAGCTTGACGGGGGCTAGCACAGATACGCAGTATTTT. Translated, it gives CASSLTGASTDTQYF.

This clonotype was observed many times. This chain links TRBV4-3 with TRBJ2-2; 11 bases map to TRBD1. Germline V gene lookup returns CDR1 LGHNA and CDR2 YSLEER. Losses at the gene ends were 1 base for V and 3 bases for J; bases not matched to a gene: 1. This CDR3 has 16 residues. CDR3 region: CASSQGTGGYTGELFF. Here the CDR3 DNA reads TGCGCCAGCAGCCAAGGGACAGGGGGCTACACCGGGGAGCTGTTTTTT.

This clonotype was counted many times. The chain links TRBV6-1 to TRBJ2-1; D ambiguous. With 7 bases removed from V and 1 base from J, the gap between germline ends came to 20 bases. Per germline, CDR1 MNHNS and CDR2 SASEGT. The CDR3 sequence is 17 residues long. The DNA for the CDR3 is TGTGCCAGCATCCTACTCCCCCCATGGGGTTCCTACAATGAGCAGTTCTTC. This translates into CASILLPPWGSYNEQFF.

The table lists this clonotype with a few counts. The J gene is TRBJ2-5, the V gene TRBV6-2 or TRBV6-3; no clear D gene. Trimming took 6 bases from V and 0 from J, leaving 14 bases between them. This CDR3 spans 15 amino acids. CDR1 is MNHEY and CDR2 is SVGEGT in the germline V gene. CDR3 in DNA: TGTGCCAGCAGCCCCAGTAGAGCAGACCAAGAGACCCAGTACTTC. Its protein product is CASSPSRADQETQYF.

The chain uses TRBV20-1 and TRBJ2-7, with 9 bases lining up with TRBD1. The germline V gene has CDR1 DFQATT and CDR2 SNEGSKA (reference sequence). Germline trimming cut 2 bases from V and 1 base from J; bases unmatched to any gene: 6. The length of the CDR3 is 15 residues. Here the CDR3 DNA reads TGCAGTGCTAGAATGTTGGGACAGGGATCCTACGAGCAGTACTTC. Translated, it gives CSARMLGQGSYEQYF.

Notes on this clonotype: Since a much larger clone is just one base distant, this may be a read error. The chain employs TRBV7-8 and TRBJ1-1; D is unresolved. The length of the CDR3 is 12 residues. Germline V gene lookup returns CDR1 SGHVS and CDR2 FQNEAQ. V dropped 8 bases and J dropped 0 bases, with 7 bases sitting between them. CDR3 in DNA: TGTGCCAGCCGGAGCTTGAACACTGAAGCTTTCTTT. Translated: CASRSLNTEAFF.

Many counts were recorded for this clonotype. The V call is TRBV12-3 or TRBV12-4, the J call TRBJ2-5; 11 bases agree with TRBD2. V was pared by 5 bases and J by 2 bases, with 4 bases of the junction left unmatched. The CDR3 is made up of 15 amino acids. For the CDR3, the DNA is TGTGCCAGCAGTCTACTAGCGGGGGCTCAAGAGACCCAGTACTTC. This codes for CASSLLAGAQETQYF.

J is TRBJ2-2 and V is TRBV5-4; D unclear. V shed 0 bases and J shed 6 bases, with 12 bases lying between them. The CDR3 has 15 residues. In germline, CDR1 is SGHNT, CDR2 YYREEE (reference sequence). The CDR3 reads CASSLDLGVAGELFF. As DNA, the CDR3 is TGTGCCAGCAGCTTGGATTTGGGCGTTGCCGGGGAGCTGTTTTTT.

This clonotype is deemed large. The chain combines TRBV28 with TRBJ1-2; 8 nucleotides line up with TRBD1. The CDR3 runs 14 residues. CDR1 and CDR2 from the germline V gene are MDHEN and SYDVKM. V was pared by 6 bases and J by 2 bases, with 5 bases of the junction left unmatched. The CDR3 DNA sequence: TGTGCCAGCAGGCTGACAGGGGACAACTATGGCTACACCTTC. Protein: CASRLTGDNYGYTF.

This clonotype has a handful of counts. The V and J genes are TRBV5-1 and TRBJ2-3; 8 nucleotides agree with TRBD2. The CDR3 runs 18 residues. The J segment lost 0 bases and the V segment lost 0 bases, leaving 9 bases of the junction unmatched. Germline CDR1 reads SGHRS; CDR2 reads YFSETQ. The CDR3, as DNA: TGCGCCAGCAGCTTGGAAGCGGGGGAGCCAACTAGCACAGATACGCAGTATTTT. It codes for CASSLEAGEPTSTDTQYF. The full variable domain, completed using reference TRBV5-1 and TRBJ2-3, is KAGVTQTPRYLIKTRGQQVTLSCSPISGHRSVSWYQQTPGQGLQFLFEYFSETQRNKGNFPGRFSGRQFSNSRSEMNVSTLELGDSALYLCASSLEAGEPTSTDTQYFGPGTRLTVL.

There are many counts of this clonotype. The V and J genes are TRBV29-1 and TRBJ2-3; D might be TRBD1 (6 bases). CDR3 size: 15 residues. V lost 4 bases and J 4 bases, leaving 18 bases between the germline ends. CDR1 and CDR2 (germline): SQVTM, ANQGSEA. CDR3 nucleotide sequence: TGCAGCGTTGTGGGGGTCTATTCAGGGGCAGATACGCAGTATTTT. As protein: CSVVGVYSGADTQYF.

The rearrangement uses TRBV6-1 and TRBJ2-3, with 8 nucleotides matching TRBD2. CDR1 is MNHNS and CDR2 is SASEGT in the germline V gene. This CDR3 is 16 amino acids long. V shed 2 bases and J 0 bases; nucleotides not matched to a gene: 4. CDR3 residues: CASSEQPGGSTDTQYF. The CDR3 DNA sequence: TGTGCCAGCAGTGAACAACCGGGGGGGAGCACAGATACGCAGTATTTT.

The genes are TRBV28 and TRBJ2-7, with D possibly matching TRBD2 (7 bases). The CDR3 totals 14 residues. The V gene lost 5 bases and the J gene lost 6 bases, with 17 bases spanning the gap. The V gene's germline CDR1 is MDHEN and CDR2 SYDVKM. CDR3 sequence: CASSPHREGGEQYF. CDR3 DNA sequence: TGTGCCAGCAGTCCCCACAGGGAGGGAGGCGAGCAGTACTTC.